The 29 T cell receptor beta chains below come from one sample, sequenced in a study of T cells in Graves' hyperthyroidism and ophthalmopathy. TCR beta CDR3 regions were amplified from RNA. Primed by the HTBI set, a first-round RT-PCR was run on the TCR CDR3. TCRdb used MiXCR to reprocess the multiplex PCR reads, holding one entry per CDR3 protein. Here the sample spans 450,000 to 700,000 distinct CDR3 sequences, around 45% being singletons. Sequenced: peripheral blood or thyroid tissue (not recorded which). The receptors derive from a woman aged 18 to 35 with Graves' hyperthyroidism.

This clonotype was recorded at least ten times. V usage is TRBV4-3 and J usage is TRBJ2-7; 7 nucleotides align to TRBD1. V was pared by 1 base and J by 3 bases, with 9 bases of the junction left unmatched. The germline V gene has CDR1 LGHNA and CDR2 YSLEER. The CDR3 covers 16 residues. In DNA form, the CDR3 reads TGCGCCAGCAGCCAAGGTTCAGGGGGAGCGAACTACGAGCAGTACTTC. It specifies CASSQGSGGANYEQYF.

The table lists this clonotype with a few counts. The V and J genes are TRBV4-1 and TRBJ2-2, with 9 bases aligning to TRBD1. This CDR3 has 16 residues. Trimming at V came to 4 bases and at J to 2 bases, leaving 5 bases not matched to a gene. Germline V gives CDR1 MGHRA, CDR2 YSYEKL. The CDR3 DNA reads as TGCGCCAGCAGCCGCTCGGGACAGGGAAACACCGGGGAGCTGTTTTTT. Translation: CASSRSGQGNTGELFF.

The chain links TRBV6-5 to TRBJ1-2, with D hard to call. Looked up from germline, CDR1 is MNHEY and CDR2 is SVGAGI. V lost 5 bases and J 5 bases, leaving 15 bases between the germline ends. The CDR3 runs to 14 residues. The CDR3 sequence is CASSRSGNHYGYTF. DNA of the CDR3: TGTGCCAGCAGTCGCTCGGGGAACCATTATGGCTACACCTTC.

This clonotype was detected ten times or more. The chain recombines TRBV2 with TRBJ2-6; D not resolved. The germline CDR1 and CDR2 sequences are SNHLY and FYNNEI. Deletions cut 8 bases from V and 1 base from J, with 9 bases between. This CDR3 region has 14 residues. The CDR3: CASDGPSGANVLTF. CDR3 DNA: TGTGCCAGCGATGGGCCATCTGGGGCCAACGTCCTGACTTTC.

This chain links TRBV7-3 with TRBJ2-3; D remains ambiguous. Looked up from germline, CDR1 is SGHTA and CDR2 is FQGTGA. The CDR3 spans 15 residues. Trimming shortened V by 0 bases and J by 0 bases, and 7 bases separated the two germline ends. The CDR3 here is CASSLTGHSTDTQYF. CDR3 sequence (DNA): TGTGCCAGCAGCTTAACGGGTCATAGCACAGATACGCAGTATTTT.

V usage is TRBV6-5 and J usage is TRBJ2-5, with D unresolved. Germline V gene sequence: CDR1 MNHEY, CDR2 SVGAGI. V lost 6 bases, J lost 2 bases, and 16 bases lay in between. The CDR3 length is 15 residues. CDR3 sequence reads: CASSPQSQRQETQYF. The CDR3 DNA reads as TGTGCCAGCAGCCCCCAAAGTCAACGGCAAGAGACCCAGTACTTC.

With respect to this clonotype: A much larger clonotype is one base distant, so this may be a read error. The chain has TRBV6-5 and TRBJ1-1; a weak D match, TRBD1 (6 bases). The CDR3 consists of 13 residues. Germline V gene sequence: CDR1 MNHEY, CDR2 SVGAGI. CDR3 sequence: CATSYGGRTEAFF. The CDR3 bases are TGTGCCACCAGTTACGGGGGGCGGACTGAAGCTTTCTTT.

This clonotype was seen ten or more times. The V and J genes are TRBV4-1 and TRBJ2-7, with TRBD2 matching 9 bases. The CDR3 length is 15 residues. The germline V gene has CDR1 MGHRA and CDR2 YSYEKL. Trimming took 4 bases from V and 2 from J; bases not matched to a gene: 6. The CDR3 spells CASSLTSGPTYEQYF. For the CDR3, the DNA is TGCGCCAGCAGCCTTACTAGCGGGCCTACCTACGAGCAGTACTTC.

The chain combines TRBV5-1 with TRBJ2-7; D might be TRBD2 (6 bases). V dropped 6 bases and J dropped 2 bases, with 12 bases sitting between them. The germline CDR1 and CDR2 sequences are SGHRS and YFSETQ. The CDR3 spans 13 residues. This CDR3 is CASNRDSTYEQYF. CDR3 DNA sequence: TGCGCCAGCAACCGGGACTCTACCTACGAGCAGTACTTC.

The V and J genes are TRBV20-1 and TRBJ1-3, with D possibly TRBD1 on 5 matching bases. The CDR3 totals 13 residues. V dropped 4 bases and J dropped 3 bases, with 10 bases sitting between them. The germline gives CDR1 DFQATT, CDR2 SNEGSKA (reference sequence). Here the CDR3 DNA reads TGCAGTGCTACCCCAGGGTTTGGAAACACCATATATTTT. Translation gives CSATPGFGNTIYF.

There are many counts of this clonotype. The chain combines TRBV6-1 with TRBJ1-4; D gene uncertain. V was pared by 2 bases and J by 0 bases, with 13 bases between. The CDR3 is made up of 17 amino acids. Germline V gene data show CDR1 as MNHNS and CDR2 as SASEGT. CDR3 bases: TGTGCCAGCAGTGAACGGCCCCCCAGTGCAACTAATGAAAAACTGTTTTTT. Protein sequence: CASSERPPSATNEKLFF.

This rearrangement joins TRBV20-1 to TRBJ1-1; no clear D gene. There are 11 residues in the CDR3. Germline V lookup: CDR1 DFQATT, CDR2 SNEGSKA (reference sequence). The V end lost 1 base, the J end lost 10 bases, and 10 bases lay between the germline ends. The CDR3: CSARGGAGAFF. DNA for the CDR3: TGCAGTGCTAGAGGGGGAGCGGGAGCTTTCTTT.

The V and J genes are TRBV2 and TRBJ2-3; D not resolved. The CDR3 extends over 15 amino acids. Trimming took off 3 bases at V and 2 bases at J, with 12 bases between the two ends. Germline V lookup: CDR1 SNHLY, CDR2 FYNNEI. Written as DNA, the CDR3 is TGTGCCAGCAGTGATTCGGGCAGGATCACAGATACGCAGTATTTT. Translation gives CASSDSGRITDTQYF.

This chain uses TRBV2 with TRBJ2-2, with D tentatively TRBD1 (5 bases). The V gene's germline CDR1 is SNHLY and CDR2 FYNNEI. This CDR3 is built from 13 residues. V lost 1 base and J 5 bases, leaving 5 bases between the germline ends. CDR3 in DNA: TGTGCCAGCAGTGAAGAGGGGACCGGGGAGCTGTTTTTT. This sequence encodes CASSEEGTGELFF.

This chain connects TRBV7-9 to TRBJ1-1, with D uncertain. V lost 2 bases to trimming and J lost 0 bases, with 13 bases between them. The germline V gene encodes CDR1 SEHNR and CDR2 FQNEAQ (reference sequence). The CDR3 consists of 16 residues. For the CDR3, the DNA is TGTGCCAGCAGCTTAATTAGGGAAAACATGAACACTGAAGCTTTCTTT. It translates to CASSLIRENMNTEAFF.

In this sample, this clonotype turned up many times. This sequence joins TRBV20-1 and TRBJ1-6; tentatively, D is TRBD1 (6 bases). With 3 bases removed from V and 7 bases from J, the gap between germline ends came to 10 bases. There are 13 residues in the CDR3. CDR1 is DFQATT and CDR2 is SNEGSKA in the germline V gene (reference sequence). For the CDR3, the DNA is TGCAGTGCTAGTCCCAGGGGAAATTCACCCCTCCACTTT. Translating gives CSASPRGNSPLHF.

This clonotype was picked up a small number of times. At one of its ends the junction is not consistent with the germline gene, which may arise from a read error. The gene calls are TRBV24-1 and TRBJ1-2; perhaps TRBD1 as D (6 bases). Germline CDR1 is KGHDR and CDR2 is SFDVKD. The CDR3 runs 13 residues. In DNA, the CDR3 is TGTGCCACCAGTGATTTCAGGGGCTATGGCAACACCTTC. Translation: CATSDFRGYGNTF.

The rearrangement uses TRBV19 and TRBJ2-5; 8 bases match TRBD2. The CDR3 extends over 14 amino acids. J lost 1 base, V lost 8 bases, and 6 bases had no gene match. CDR1 and CDR2 (germline): LNHDA, SQIVND (reference sequence). This CDR3 reads CASAPSGFQETQYF. The CDR3 nucleotides are TGTGCCAGTGCACCTAGCGGGTTCCAAGAGACCCAGTACTTC.

This clonotype was recorded at least ten times. The CDR3 bases are TGTGCCATCAGTGATCAGGGGCTCGGTGGCTACACCTTC. This encodes CAISDQGLGGYTF. V gene TRBV10-3 combines with J gene TRBJ1-2, with D possibly TRBD1 on 6 matching bases. The CDR3 consists of 13 residues. The V end was cut by 3 bases, the J end by 7 bases, with 12 bases between. CDR1 and CDR2 from the germline V gene are ENHRY and SYGVKD.

The V gene is TRBV7-9, the J gene TRBJ1-1, with D tentatively TRBD1 (5 bases). The CDR3 totals 13 residues. Per the germline V gene, CDR1 is SEHNR and CDR2 is FQNEAQ (reference sequence). V lost 6 bases and J 5 bases, leaving 13 bases between the germline ends. The CDR3 reads CASSYRRKTEAFF. CDR3 DNA: TGTGCCAGCAGTTACAGGAGGAAAACTGAAGCTTTCTTT.

The chain uses TRBV4-1 and TRBJ2-7; 7 bases match TRBD2. Germline CDR1 and CDR2: MGHRA and YSYEKL. This CDR3 contains 15 residues. V was clipped by 3 bases and J by 6 bases; unmatched bases: 11. Here the CDR3 DNA reads TGCGCCAGCAGCCAGACGATTTGGGGAGGGACCGAGCAGTACTTC. It is translated as CASSQTIWGGTEQYF.

This clonotype appeared many times. The V gene is TRBV2, the J gene TRBJ1-5; maybe TRBD1 (6 bases). The CDR3 is 14 amino acids. Trimming removed 5 bases at V and 8 bases at J, with 16 bases between. Per germline, CDR1 SNHLY and CDR2 FYNNEI. The chain's CDR3 is CASSPTGSSKPQHF. DNA of the CDR3: TGTGCCAGCAGTCCCACAGGGTCCAGCAAGCCCCAGCATTTT.

This clonotype was observed at least ten times. V gene TRBV7-2 combines with J gene TRBJ1-5; TRBD1 agrees at 9 bases. The CDR3 runs to 16 residues. Germline CDR1 reads SGHTA; CDR2 reads FQGNSA. Losses at the gene ends were 5 bases for V and 14 bases for J; bases not matched to a gene: 19. This CDR3 reads CASSPGDIGTGLKEHF. CDR3 coding DNA: TGTGCCAGCAGCCCGGGCGACATTGGGACAGGGCTCAAAGAGCATTTT. Variable domain in full (rest from reference TRBV7-2 and TRBJ1-5): GAGVSQSPSNKVTEKGKDVELRCDPISGHTALYWYRQSLGQGLEFLIYFQGNSAPDKSGLPSDRFSAERTGGSVSTLTIQRTQQEDSAVYLCASSPGDIGTGLKEHFGDGTRLSIL.

Ten or more counts support this clonotype. This chain connects TRBV20-1 to TRBJ1-1; D may be TRBD1 (5 bases). V was cut by 2 bases and J by 0 bases, with 10 bases left in between. The germline gives CDR1 DFQATT, CDR2 SNEGSKA (reference sequence). The CDR3 has 14 residues. CDR3 bases: TGCAGTGCTAGACAGACAGCCTTGAACACTGAAGCTTTCTTT. Translation: CSARQTALNTEAFF.

V is TRBV7-2 and J is TRBJ1-6, with no clear D. This CDR3 has 14 amino acids. CDR1 SGHTA and CDR2 FQGNSA come from the germline V gene. Trimming left V 6 bases short and J 7 bases short, with 13 bases between. CDR3 region: CASRATSYNSPLHF. CDR3 DNA: TGTGCCAGCAGAGCGACTAGTTACAATTCACCCCTCCACTTT.

The chain uses TRBV12-5 and TRBJ1-4; 7 bases map to TRBD1. Germline CDR1 is LGHNT and CDR2 is FRNRAP. CDR3 length equals 15 residues. V gave up 3 bases and J gave up 3 bases; unmatched junction bases: 4. The CDR3 spells CASGLATGPNEKLFF. The CDR3 DNA reads as TGTGCTAGTGGTTTAGCGACAGGGCCTAATGAAAAACTGTTTTTT.

This clonotype was seen repeatedly, ten times or more. V gene TRBV4-2 combines with J gene TRBJ1-1; 8 bases are a match to TRBD1. Germline V gene data show CDR1 as LGHNA and CDR2 as YNFKEQ. The junction had 8 bases not matched to a gene; V was cut back by 6 bases and J by 5 bases. The CDR3 loop spans 14 amino acids. CDR3 sequence reads: CASRQGAWETEAFF. The DNA of the CDR3 is TGTGCCAGCAGGCAGGGGGCGTGGGAAACTGAAGCTTTCTTT.

The chain has TRBV5-1 and TRBJ2-1; 12 bases match TRBD1. Germline trimming cut 0 bases from V and 9 bases from J; bases unmatched to any gene: 4. Germline assignment: CDR1 SGHRS and CDR2 YFSETQ. This CDR3 spans 15 amino acids. Written as DNA, the CDR3 is TGCGCCAGCAGCTTGGCCGGGACAGGGGGCCGTGAGCAGTTCTTC. Encoded protein: CASSLAGTGGREQFF. Full variable domain (outside the CDR3, taken from reference TRBV5-1 and TRBJ2-1): KAGVTQTPRYLIKTRGQQVTLSCSPISGHRSVSWYQQTPGQGLQFLFEYFSETQRNKGNFPGRFSGRQFSNSRSEMNVSTLELGDSALYLCASSLAGTGGREQFFGPGTRLTVL.

Concerning this clonotype: A junction boundary mismatches the germline segment, possibly from a read error. The chain has TRBV29-1 and TRBJ2-7; D remains unclear. CDR1 is SQVTM and CDR2 is ANQGSEA in the germline V gene. The CDR3 runs 13 residues. The CDR3 spells CSVAGRSPYGQYF. The DNA for the CDR3 is TGCAGCGTTGCTGGCCGTAGTCCCTACGGGCAGTACTTC.